The clone carrying this TCR beta chain has a single count. What it binds is unknown. Measured with immunoSEQ multiplex PCR; TCRdb has only the in-frame clones, and not every one. The table shows 100,000 to 150,000 clones, with about 91% occurring only once. This sample was included in a study of cytomegalovirus exposure and HLA in healthy donors. Overall study findings and caveats: The classifier reportedly diagnosed cytomegalovirus status with high sensitivity and specificity.

The CDR3 has 14 amino acids. From germline, CDR1 is SEHNR and CDR2 FQNEAQ (reference sequence). The V gene lost 1 base and the J gene lost 7 bases, with 13 bases spanning the gap. The sample consisted of PBMCs. The TCR was taken from a woman younger than 35 in good health and CMV-seronegative. The chain employs TRBV7-9 and TRBJ1-1, with unresolved D. CDR3 DNA: TGTGCCAGCAGCTTAGGGCAGTGGCAAGATGAAGCTTTCTTT. Translated: CASSLGQWQDEAFF. The full variable domain, its missing parts supplied by reference TRBV7-9 and TRBJ1-1, is DTGVSQNPRHKITKRGQNVTFRCDPISEHNRLYWYRQTLGQGPEFLTYFQNEAQLEKSRLLSDRFSAERPKGSFSTLEIQRTEQGDSAMYLCASSLGQWQDEAFFGQGTRLTVV.